The 30 T cell receptor beta chains in this list originate from one sample, sequenced in a study of T cells in Graves' hyperthyroidism and ophthalmopathy. There were TCR beta CDR3 regions amplified from RNA transcripts. HTBI primers were the set used in a first-round RT-PCR of the TCR CDR3. TCRdb re-called the multiplex PCR reads through MiXCR, storing one row per CDR3 protein. The data hold 300,000 to 450,000 distinct CDR3 sequences, with about 15% observed a single time. Sequencing used blood. The receptors stem from a woman aged 25-40 years with Graves' hyperthyroidism that later progressed to Graves' ophthalmopathy.

About this clonotype itself: A much larger clone lies a single base off, so this may be a read error. The chain combines TRBV7-9 with TRBJ1-1, with D perhaps TRBD1 (5 bases). Germline V CDR1 and CDR2: SEHNR, FQNEAQ (reference sequence). The V and J ends lost 5 bases and 0 bases respectively, with 7 bases between them. The CDR3 has 13 amino acids. CDR3 loop: CASSDSLNTEAFF. CDR3 DNA sequence: TGTGCCAGCAGCGACAGTTTGAACACTGAAGCTTTCTTT.

In this sample, this clonotype turned up a few times. The CDR3 DNA follows: TGCAGCGTTGTACGGACAGGGGGCAAGGGGCAGTACTTC. It codes for CSVVRTGGKGQYF. V usage is TRBV29-1 and J usage is TRBJ2-7, with TRBD1 matching 11 bases. Germline trimming cut 4 bases from V and 9 bases from J; bases unmatched to any gene: 8. The CDR3 runs 13 residues. Germline V gene sequence: CDR1 SQVTM, CDR2 ANQGSEA.

There are many counts of this clonotype. The chain couples TRBV6-2 or TRBV6-3 to TRBJ1-4; D is undetermined. CDR1 is MNHEY and CDR2 is SVGEGT in the germline V gene. With 4 bases removed from V and 0 bases from J, the gap between germline ends came to 27 bases. The CDR3 is 21 residues long. Here the CDR3 DNA reads TGTGCCAGCAGTTCCCCACCTCAAGGACCGTACCCCGTTGCAACTAATGAAAAACTGTTTTTT. Encoded protein: CASSSPPQGPYPVATNEKLFF.

In the case of this clonotype: This may be a read error: a much more frequent sequence differs by one nucleotide. The V call is TRBV3-1, the J call TRBJ2-2, with D possibly being TRBD2 (5 bases). The CDR3 totals 16 residues. CDR1 is LGHDT, CDR2 YNNKEL, per germline (reference sequence). Here the CDR3 reads CASSPLINSNTGELLF. The CDR3 DNA follows: TGTGCCAGCAGCCCTCTTATAAACTCGAACACCGGGGAGCTGCTTTTT.

This clonotype was seen a few times. The rearrangement links TRBV27 to TRBJ1-2, with no clear D. CDR3 length: 15 amino acids. V dropped 5 bases and J dropped 6 bases, with 19 bases sitting between them. CDR1 and CDR2 (germline): MNHEY, SMNVEV (reference sequence). CDR3 loop: CASSPHSDGFNGYTF. The CDR3 bases are TGTGCCAGCAGTCCCCACAGCGACGGTTTCAATGGCTACACCTTC.

V is TRBV27 and J is TRBJ2-3; the D call may be TRBD1 or TRBD2 (5 bases each). CDR1 and CDR2 (germline): MNHEY, SMNVEV (reference sequence). The CDR3 runs to 14 residues. The ends were cut back, 3 bases at V and 1 base at J, with 8 bases in the middle. CDR3 sequence reads: CASSFGAGTDTQYF. As DNA, the CDR3 is TGTGCCAGCAGTTTCGGGGCGGGCACAGATACGCAGTATTTT.

Concerning this clonotype: Because it lacks the conserved phenylalanine or tryptophan at the end, this CDR3 is likely a read error. The chain uses TRBV2 and TRBJ2-4; D unresolved. Per the germline V gene, CDR1 is SNHLY and CDR2 is FYNNEI. The CDR3 loop spans 15 amino acids. Trimming removed 4 bases at V and 0 bases at J, with 10 bases between. CDR3 DNA sequence: TGTGCCAGCAGTGGGCAGAAACTAGCCAAAAACATTCAGTACCTC. Protein product: CASSGQKLAKNIQYL.

This clonotype has a count of ten or more. The chain combines TRBV15 with TRBJ1-2; D possibly corresponds to TRBD1 (6 bases). Trimming stripped 5 bases from V and 7 bases from J, with 17 bases between. Per germline, CDR1 LNHNV and CDR2 YYDKDF (reference sequence). This CDR3 region has 14 residues. The DNA of the CDR3 is TGTGCCACCAGCGATCCACAGGGATTTTCTGGCTACACCTTC. Translating it yields CATSDPQGFSGYTF.

The chain has TRBV4-1 and TRBJ2-1, with D hard to call. Trimming took off 1 base at V and 7 bases at J, with 5 bases between the two ends. Germline values: CDR1 MGHRA, CDR2 YSYEKL. This CDR3 is built from 12 residues. CDR3 in amino acids: CASSQVSNEQFF. The CDR3 nucleotides are TGCGCCAGCAGCCAAGTGTCGAATGAGCAGTTCTTC.

Only a few counts were recorded for this clonotype. This chain joins TRBV29-1 and TRBJ1-1; TRBD1 matches 8 bases. In germline, CDR1 is SQVTM, CDR2 ANQGSEA. The length of the CDR3 is 16 residues. Germline trimming cut 2 bases from V and 2 bases from J; bases unmatched to any gene: 10. The CDR3 coding sequence is TGCAGCGTTGAACAGGGGGCGATTGAGGGAAACACTGAAGCTTTCTTT. Translation gives CSVEQGAIEGNTEAFF.

A few counts support this clonotype. The chain recombines TRBV3-1 with TRBJ2-7; D not resolved. Germline values: CDR1 LGHDT, CDR2 YNNKEL (reference sequence). V lost 5 bases and J lost 2, with 13 bases in between. The CDR3 covers 14 residues. The CDR3 nucleotides read TGTGCCAGCAGCTTCAGCTGGGCCCCCTACGAGCAGTACTTC. Protein sequence: CASSFSWAPYEQYF.

The CDR3, as DNA: TGCAGCGTTGTCCCAAACAGGGGAAGGTACAATGAGCAGTTCTTC. This encodes CSVVPNRGRYNEQFF. The genes are TRBV29-1 and TRBJ2-1; 7 bases align to TRBD1. The germline gives CDR1 SQVTM, CDR2 ANQGSEA. The CDR3 sequence is 15 residues long. V lost 4 bases and J lost 4; bases outside the gene matches: 10.

The V and J genes are TRBV6-2 or TRBV6-3 and TRBJ1-5; 8 bases are shared with TRBD1. There are 13 residues in the CDR3. Germline values: CDR1 MNHEY, CDR2 SVGEGT. The junction had 3 bases not matched to a gene; V was cut back by 7 bases and J by 4 bases. Here the CDR3 DNA reads TGTGCCAGCATGGACAGGGTAAATCAGCCCCAGCATTTT. It translates to CASMDRVNQPQHF.

This clonotype was counted at least ten times. The rearrangement joins TRBV28 to TRBJ1-2, with TRBD1 identical over 8 bases. V gave up 10 bases and J gave up 4 bases; unmatched junction bases: 5. Germline CDR1 and CDR2: MDHEN and SYDVKM. This CDR3 is built from 12 residues. In DNA form, the CDR3 reads TGTGCCAACCGGGACAGGTTCTATGGCTACACCTTC. Translation gives CANRDRFYGYTF.

The V gene is TRBV19, the J gene TRBJ1-5; 8 bases match TRBD1. V was pared by 1 base and J by 7 bases, with 6 bases of the junction left unmatched. From germline, CDR1 is LNHDA and CDR2 SQIVND (reference sequence). CDR3 length: 15 amino acids. The CDR3 protein is CASSIGTGRTQPQHF. CDR3 nucleotide sequence: TGTGCCAGTAGTATAGGGACAGGGCGGACACAGCCCCAGCATTTT.

The rearrangement joins TRBV7-6 to TRBJ1-3; possibly TRBD1 for D (5 bases). Deletions cut 2 bases from V and 4 bases from J, with 18 bases between. Germline CDR1 reads SGHVS; CDR2 reads FNYEAQ. The CDR3 is made up of 17 amino acids. The CDR3: CASSLNPQGPGGNTIYF. CDR3 bases: TGTGCCAGCAGCTTAAACCCTCAGGGTCCCGGGGGAAACACCATATATTTT.

This clonotype was seen ten or more times. This chain links TRBV28 with TRBJ2-6; D may correspond to TRBD1 or TRBD2 (7 bases each). This CDR3 spans 17 amino acids. The germline V gene encodes CDR1 MDHEN and CDR2 SYDVKM. The V and J ends lost 6 bases and 3 bases respectively, with 18 bases between them. In nucleotides, the CDR3 is TGTGCCAGCAGGACATTCCAGGGGGGGAATGGGGCCAACGTCCTGACTTTC. Translating it yields CASRTFQGGNGANVLTF.

The table lists this clonotype with many counts. The chain is built from TRBV6-2 or TRBV6-3 and TRBJ1-4; 7 bases are a match to TRBD1. Germline-derived CDR1 and CDR2 are MNHEY and SVGEGT. CDR3 length equals 15 residues. J gave up 8 bases and V 6 bases, and 12 bases lay outside the gene matches. This CDR3 reads CASSPGQVIEEKLFF. The CDR3 nucleotides read TGTGCCAGCAGCCCAGGACAGGTTATAGAAGAAAAACTGTTTTTT.

There are many counts of this clonotype. V gene TRBV20-1 combines with J gene TRBJ2-2; the match to TRBD2 covers 8 bases. The CDR3 contains 13 residues. The germline V gene has CDR1 DFQATT and CDR2 SNEGSKA (reference sequence). V was clipped by 2 bases and J by 6 bases; unmatched bases: 2. CDR3 DNA sequence: TGCAGTGCTAGAAGGCGGGAGGCCGGGGAGCTGTTTTTT. The encoded protein is CSARRREAGELFF.

This clonotype was found many times. CDR3 in amino acids: CASSPTGFGQYF. The CDR3 DNA sequence: TGTGCCAGCAGCCCCACAGGGTTTGGGCAGTATTTT. The V and J genes are TRBV11-2 and TRBJ2-3; possible D gene TRBD1, 6 bases. The CDR3 is 12 residues long. Per germline, CDR1 SGHAT and CDR2 FQNNGV. Trimming cost V 5 bases and J 11 bases, with 14 bases left between them.

A word on this clonotype: One junction end disagrees with the germline gene, perhaps due to a read error. The chain combines TRBV2 with TRBJ2-7; D might be TRBD2 (5 bases). Germline assignment: CDR1 SNHLY and CDR2 FYNNEI. The CDR3 is 15 amino acids. Here the CDR3 reads CASREREIRAYEQYF. The CDR3 bases are TGTGCCAGCCGTGAGAGGGAAATCCGGGCCTACGAGCAGTACTTC.

This clonotype was observed many times. A junction boundary mismatches the germline segment, possibly from a read error. The V and J genes are TRBV2 and TRBJ2-1, with D possibly TRBD1 on 5 matching bases. There are 15 residues in the CDR3. CDR1 is SNHLY and CDR2 is FYNNEI in the germline V gene. In DNA form, the CDR3 reads TGTGCCAGCAGTAAAGCCCCACAGGATTACAATGAGCAGTTCTTC. Protein: CASSKAPQDYNEQFF.

This clonotype was recorded many times. The chain uses TRBV18 and TRBJ1-6; 7 bases map to TRBD1. J gave up 6 bases and V 4 bases, and 6 bases lay outside the gene matches. Germline CDR1 reads KGHSH; CDR2 reads LQKENI. The length of the CDR3 is 15 residues. The CDR3 DNA reads TGTGCCAGCTCACAGGGACAGCTCCGTAATTCACCCCTCCACTTT. The encoded protein is CASSQGQLRNSPLHF.

This clonotype has ten or more counts. The V gene is TRBV27, the J gene TRBJ2-7, with unresolved D. This CDR3 is 13 amino acids long. V was trimmed by 2 bases and J by 3 bases, leaving 8 bases between them. Per germline, CDR1 MNHEY and CDR2 SMNVEV (reference sequence). The CDR3 loop is CASSLTANYEQYF. The CDR3 region has the DNA TGTGCCAGCAGTTTAACAGCGAACTACGAGCAGTACTTC.

This chain joins TRBV7-9 and TRBJ1-1; D is possibly TRBD1 (5 bases). Germline CDR1 is SEHNR and CDR2 is FQNEAQ (reference sequence). This CDR3 contains 13 residues. Trimming pared 0 bases from V and 4 bases from J, leaving 6 bases between. CDR3 DNA sequence: TGTGCCAGCAGCTTAGCCCAGGGCACTGAAGCTTTCTTT. This sequence encodes CASSLAQGTEAFF.

The V gene is TRBV20-1, the J gene TRBJ2-5; 9 bases are a match to TRBD2. Germline assignment: CDR1 DFQATT and CDR2 SNEGSKA (reference sequence). This CDR3 contains 14 residues. The junction had 6 bases not matched to a gene; V was cut back by 5 bases and J by 2 bases. The CDR3 loop is CSASRSGRQETQYF. The DNA for the CDR3 is TGCAGTGCTTCTCGTAGCGGGAGACAAGAGACCCAGTACTTC.

Many counts were recorded for this clonotype. The J gene is TRBJ2-6, the V gene TRBV27; tentatively, D is TRBD1 or TRBD2 (6 bases each). The V gene's germline CDR1 is MNHEY and CDR2 SMNVEV (reference sequence). CDR3 length: 16 residues. Trimming left V 4 bases short and J 4 bases short, with 14 bases between. The CDR3 sequence is CASSWQWGAGANVLTF. As DNA, the CDR3 is TGTGCCAGCAGTTGGCAGTGGGGGGCCGGGGCCAACGTCCTGACTTTC. Looking up the rest from reference TRBV27 and TRBJ2-6 gives the full variable domain: EAQVTQNPRYLITVTGKKLTVTCSQNMNHEYMSWYRQDPGLGLRQIYYSMNVEVTDKGDVPEGYKVSRKEKRNFPLILESPSPNQTSLYFCASSWQWGAGANVLTFGAGSRLTVL.

This clonotype has a count of ten or more. The genes are TRBV28 and TRBJ1-2; D is possibly TRBD1 (6 bases). The CDR3 length is 14 residues. Looked up from germline, CDR1 is MDHEN and CDR2 is SYDVKM. Trimming took off 3 bases at V and 4 bases at J, with 12 bases between the two ends. CDR3 sequence (DNA): TGTGCCAGCAGTTTTCTCAGGGGAATCTATGGCTACACCTTC. This translates into CASSFLRGIYGYTF.

This clonotype was observed many times. V and J are TRBV7-9 and TRBJ1-1; perhaps TRBD1 as D (5 bases). Trimming left V 5 bases short and J 3 bases short, with 13 bases between. The CDR3 is 14 residues long. Germline V gene data show CDR1 as SEHNR and CDR2 as FQNEAQ (reference sequence). The CDR3 DNA reads as TGTGCCAGCAGCCCGAGGTGGGGGGACACTGAAGCTTTCTTT. It codes for CASSPRWGDTEAFF.

The sample holds many counts of this clonotype. This sequence joins TRBV11-2 and TRBJ2-1; 10 nucleotides match TRBD2. V was pared by 8 bases and J by 4 bases, with 8 bases of the junction left unmatched. Germline loops: CDR1 SGHAT, CDR2 FQNNGV. The CDR3 runs 15 residues. This chain's CDR3 is CASGATSGDYNEQFF. CDR3 sequence (DNA): TGTGCCAGCGGCGCTACTAGCGGGGATTACAATGAGCAGTTCTTC. The full variable domain, its missing parts supplied by reference TRBV11-2 and TRBJ2-1, is EAGVAQSPRYKIIEKRQSVAFWCNPISGHATLYWYQQILGQGPKLLIQFQNNGVVDDSQLPKDRFSAERLKGVDSTLKIQPAKLEDSAVYLCASGATSGDYNEQFFGPGTRLTVL.